The present entry profiles one T cell receptor beta chain with its context. The antigen remains unidentified. The data derive from a study of T cell repertoires in aging, cancer and after chemotherapy. Study-wide findings and caveats: In hematological cancer patients, infiltrated lymphoid organs may have impaired thymic emigration or peripheral T cell expansion. Untreated cancer patients had significantly lower blood TCR diversity than age-matched healthy donors. Immunological memory after chemotherapy cannot be judged from the repertoire data. Healthy donors lost TCR diversity with age mainly through richness, cancer patients through richness and evenness.

The template was genomic DNA from peripheral blood, not RNA. Multiplex touch-down PCR with TRB-A/B primers amplified rearranged V-D-J TRB sequences. TCRdb independently ran MiXCR on the multiplex PCR reads; one entry per CDR3 protein. The data show roughly 6,000 distinct CDR3 sequences, with 21% seen just once and roughly 2.5% held by the top ten. This TCR came from a human donor with a blood cancer. The sample comprised blood.

Here the CDR3 reads CASSFQGADYGYTF. In DNA form, the CDR3 reads TGCGCCAGCAGCTTCCAGGGGGCTGACTATGGCTACACCTTC. The V call is TRBV5-1, the J call TRBJ1-2; TRBD1 aligns across 8 bases. J was trimmed by 3 bases and V by 2 bases; bases with no gene match: 3. The CDR3 length is 14 residues. The germline gives CDR1 SGHRS, CDR2 YFSETQ.